This T cell receptor (beta chain) came from a study of T cells expressing NK-cell markers. Study details: The authors derived TCR beta repertoires from sorted CD3+CD56+NKG2C+, CD3+CD56+NKG2C- and CD3+CD56-NKG2C+ T cells. The authors sequenced eight donors, of whom seven were HCMV-seropositive and one was seronegative.

Details on this clonotype: What it binds is unknown.

Germline lookup yields CDR1 MDHEN and CDR2 SYDVKM. This CDR3 is built from 13 residues. Study conclusions and caveats: Of the CD8+ T cell pool in several donors, roughly 1.0-8% was accounted for by dominant NKG2C+ clonotypes.

TCRdb reprocessed the 5' RACE reads, keeping one entry per CDR3 protein, no DNA. The specimen's table records fewer than 400,000 distinct CDR3 sequences. V gene TRBV28 combines with J gene TRBJ1-1; TCRdb calls TRBD1, which cannot be checked without DNA. This TCR came from a woman aged 50 to 60 in good health. The sequenced sample consisted of blood T cells: a sorted CD56 or NKG2C T cell subset, CD4+ or CD8+ T cells, or bulk PBMC T cells (not recorded which). CDR3 protein: CASIRTENTEAFF. The full variable domain, its missing parts supplied by reference TRBV28 and TRBJ1-1, is DVKVTQSSRYLVKRTGEKVFLECVQDMDHENMFWYRQDPGLGLRLIYFSYDVKMKEKGDIPEGYSVSREKKERFSLILESASTNQTSMYLCASIRTENTEAFFGQGTRLTVV.